The 27 T cell receptor beta chains presented below share a single source sample, sequenced in a study of molecular identifiers for immune sequencing clone quantification. TCRdb used MiXCR to reprocess the PCR reads, holding one entry per CDR3 protein. Of roughly 9,800 distinct CDR3 sequences listed, about a fifth are singletons. Sequenced input: naive CD8+ T cells from blood, with Jurkat cell RNA spiked in. Subset given: FACS-sorted CD8+CD4-CCR7+CD45RA+ naive T cells. These receptors originate from a human donor in good health. Some libraries in this study had Jurkat cell RNA spiked in.

The chain couples TRBV7-2 to TRBJ2-1; TRBD1 might be the D (6 bases). Germline CDR1 reads SGHTA; CDR2 reads FQGNSA. V was pared by 5 bases and J by 4 bases, with 15 bases between. The CDR3 extends over 15 amino acids. The CDR3 nucleotides read TGTGCCAGCAGCCCCGGGACAAGGGGATACAATGAGCAGTTCTTC. It translates to CASSPGTRGYNEQFF. The full variable domain, completed using reference TRBV7-2 and TRBJ2-1, is GAGVSQSPSNKVTEKGKDVELRCDPISGHTALYWYRQSLGQGLEFLIYFQGNSAPDKSGLPSDRFSAERTGGSVSTLTIQRTQQEDSAVYLCASSPGTRGYNEQFFGPGTRLTVL.

On this clonotype itself: A read error is possible here, since a much larger clone lies one base away. The V call is TRBV12-3 or TRBV12-4, the J call TRBJ2-3; weak D call: TRBD2 (5 bases). The CDR3 length is 15 residues. The CDR3 spells CASSYSQGMRDTQCF. The DNA of the CDR3 is TGTGCCAGCAGTTACAGCCAAGGCATGAGGGATACGCAGTGTTTT.

By sample share, this clonotype is medium-sized. V is TRBV10-2 and J is TRBJ2-3; 11 nucleotides align to TRBD2. The CDR3 is 16 residues long. The V gene end was trimmed by 4 bases and the J gene end by 5 bases; junction bases not matched to a gene: 8. Germline CDR1 and CDR2: WSHSY and SAAADI. The CDR3, as DNA: TGCGCCAGCAGTGGGCCGGGACTAGCGGTGGTAGATACGCAGTATTTT. Its translation: CASSGPGLAVVDTQYF.

This clonotype was counted a few times. The chain uses TRBV7-3 and TRBJ2-1; possible D gene TRBD2, 8 bases. The V gene lost 4 bases and the J gene lost 7 bases, with 17 bases spanning the gap. This CDR3 has 15 amino acids. Germline-derived CDR1 and CDR2 are SGHTA and FQGTGA. The CDR3 region has the DNA TGTGCCAGCAGCTCGGGAGGGGGCTTTACGAATGAGCAGTTCTTC. Its protein product is CASSSGGGFTNEQFF.

Many counts were recorded for this clonotype. The V gene is TRBV24-1, the J gene TRBJ2-5; TRBD1 aligns across 8 bases. The CDR3 totals 14 residues. Germline CDR1 and CDR2: KGHDR and SFDVKD. Trimming cost V 4 bases and J 4 bases; bases outside gene matches: 4. This CDR3 is CATSESDRGETQYF. In DNA form, the CDR3 reads TGTGCCACCAGTGAATCCGACAGGGGAGAGACCCAGTACTTC.

This clonotype rates as medium-sized. The chain is built from TRBV20-1 and TRBJ2-7, with D hard to call. Germline V CDR1 and CDR2: DFQATT, SNEGSKA (reference sequence). This CDR3 has 15 amino acids. Trimming pared 0 bases from V and 0 bases from J, leaving 12 bases between. CDR3 DNA sequence: TGCAGTGCTAGAGATTTGACCGCGAGCTCCTACGAGCAGTACTTC. As protein: CSARDLTASSYEQYF.

Points on this clonotype: Its ends do not fully match the called genes, so a read error is possible. The rearrangement links TRBV7-8 to TRBJ2-3; TRBD2 agrees at 10 bases. CDR1 is SGHVS, CDR2 FQNEAQ, per germline. The CDR3 loop spans 15 amino acids. CDR3 in DNA: TGTGACAGCAGCTTTTTAGCGGGGGGCTCAGCTACGCAGTATTTT. Its protein is CDSSFLAGGSATQYF. Combining the CDR3 with reference TRBV7-8 and TRBJ2-3 gives the whole variable domain GAGVSQSPRYKVAKRGQDVALRCDPISGHVSLFWYQQALGQGPEFLTYFQNEAQLDKSGLPSDRFFAERPEGSVSTLKIQRTQQEDSAVYLCDSSFLAGGSATQYFGPGTRLTVL.

The rearrangement joins TRBV4-1 to TRBJ1-1, with D maybe TRBD1 (5 bases). CDR3 length: 18 residues. The germline V gene encodes CDR1 MGHRA and CDR2 YSYEKL. V was shortened by 0 bases and J by 2 bases, with 19 bases between the two germline ends. The CDR3: CASSQDLGVISENTEAFF. CDR3 nucleotides: TGCGCCAGCAGCCAAGATCTGGGGGTCATTTCCGAAAACACTGAAGCTTTCTTT.

To note about this clonotype: As the CDR3 is not closed by the conserved phenylalanine or tryptophan, this likely results from a read error. The chain links TRBV5-3 to TRBJ1-1; the D gene is possibly TRBD1 (5 bases). Being an ORF, TRBV5-3 has a function that is uncertain. This CDR3 is built from 15 residues. The CDR3 region is CASSFLGPGGTEAFL. CDR3 coding DNA: TGTGCCAGCAGCTTCCTGGGCCCGGGGGGTACTGAAGCTTTCCTT.

There are a few counts of this clonotype. The rearrangement links TRBV4-3 to TRBJ2-2; D gene unclear. The CDR3 consists of 12 residues. Germline V gene sequence: CDR1 LGHNA, CDR2 YSLEER. The V end was cut by 4 bases, the J end by 11 bases, with 11 bases between. The CDR3 loop reads CASSPDGHELFF. As DNA, the CDR3 is TGCGCCAGCAGCCCAGATGGGCACGAGCTGTTTTTT.

This clonotype is medium-sized. The V gene is TRBV12-3 or TRBV12-4, the J gene TRBJ2-1; 8 bases match TRBD1. Unmatched junction bases numbered 5, after V lost 8 bases and J lost 2 bases. The CDR3 contains 14 residues. The CDR3, as DNA: TGTGCCAGCTCTAGGACAGGGCCCTACAATGAGCAGTTCTTC. Encoded protein: CASSRTGPYNEQFF.

The sample holds a few counts of this clonotype. The V gene is TRBV6-6, the J gene TRBJ2-3, with TRBD2 matching 7 bases. V shed 8 bases, J shed 6 bases, and the junction held 11 bases outside the gene matches. From germline, CDR1 is MNHNY and CDR2 SVGAGI (reference sequence). This CDR3 spans 14 amino acids. CDR3 sequence (DNA): TGTGCCAGCGAATTTGGGGGAGCGGGGGATACGCAGTATTTT. Its protein is CASEFGGAGDTQYF.

This clonotype counts as medium-sized. This sequence joins TRBV6-5 and TRBJ2-2; 7 bases line up with TRBD2. CDR3 size: 13 residues. CDR1 is MNHEY, CDR2 SVGAGI, per germline. The J segment lost 6 bases and the V segment lost 2 bases, leaving 0 bases of the junction unmatched. The CDR3 spells CASSYGGAGELFF. The DNA for the CDR3 is TGTGCCAGCAGTTACGGGGGGGCCGGGGAGCTGTTTTTT.

This clonotype is medium-sized. This sequence joins TRBV27 and TRBJ2-7; 8 positions agree with TRBD1. CDR1 and CDR2 from the germline V gene are MNHEY and SMNVEV (reference sequence). The V and J ends lost 4 bases and 5 bases, in that order; junction bases with no gene match: 7. The CDR3 spans 14 residues. The CDR3 here is CASSSGGDLDEQYF. CDR3 coding DNA: TGTGCCAGCAGTTCAGGGGGCGACCTAGACGAGCAGTACTTC.

This clonotype rates as medium-sized. The DNA of the CDR3 is TGTGCCAGCAGCCTCGGGACAGGGGAACTCATGAACACTGAAGCTTTCTTT. The encoded protein is CASSLGTGELMNTEAFF. The chain couples TRBV13 to TRBJ1-1; TRBD1 agrees at 10 bases. The CDR3 is made up of 17 amino acids. Looked up from germline, CDR1 is PRHDT and CDR2 is FYEKMQ (reference sequence). V dropped 5 bases and J dropped 0; count of bases not matched to a gene: 9.

By share, this clonotype ranks as medium-sized (0.01 to 0.1%). The chain couples TRBV30 to TRBJ2-7; D perhaps matches TRBD2 (6 bases). This CDR3 comprises 12 residues. Germline-derived CDR1 and CDR2 are GTSNPN and SVGIG (reference sequence). V lost 0 bases and J lost 7, with 10 bases in between. CDR3 in amino acids: CAWSVGSGEQYF. In DNA, the CDR3 is TGTGCCTGGAGTGTCGGCAGCGGGGAGCAGTACTTC.

Only a few counts were recorded for this clonotype. This chain connects TRBV5-6 to TRBJ2-7, with 8 bases that match TRBD1. Germline CDR1 and CDR2: SGHDT and YYEEEE. This CDR3 has 18 residues. Trimming removed 5 bases from V and 7 bases from J; junction bases left unmatched: 23. CDR3 in DNA: TGTGCCAGCAGTTACATTGGGGCGACGACAGGGGACGCGGGGGAGCAGTACTTC. Encoded protein: CASSYIGATTGDAGEQYF.

This clonotype ranks as medium-sized. The chain links TRBV5-1 to TRBJ2-3; TRBD1 agrees at 8 bases. The CDR3 has 19 amino acids. Unmatched junction bases numbered 22, after V lost 6 bases and J lost 4 bases. Germline V gene lookup returns CDR1 SGHRS and CDR2 YFSETQ. CDR3 nucleotides: TGCGCCAGCAACCCAATCGGGACAGGCTCCCAGCAGCAGGCAGATACGCAGTATTTT. Protein product: CASNPIGTGSQQQADTQYF.

This clonotype is medium-sized (0.01 to 0.1%) by share. J is TRBJ2-3 and V is TRBV30, with TRBD1 matching over 7 bases. CDR3 length: 14 amino acids. With V trimmed by 2 bases and J by 0 bases, 2 bases remained unmatched. Germline V gives CDR1 GTSNPN, CDR2 SVGIG (reference sequence). CDR3 nucleotides: TGTGCCTGGAGTTCGGGACAGAGCACAGATACGCAGTATTTT. It yields the protein CAWSSGQSTDTQYF.

The sample holds many counts of this clonotype. The genes are TRBV5-6 and TRBJ2-7; possible D gene TRBD1, 5 bases. Germline assignment: CDR1 SGHDT and CDR2 YYEEEE. V was shortened by 2 bases and J by 0 bases, with 12 bases between the two germline ends. The CDR3 consists of 15 residues. As DNA, the CDR3 is TGTGCCAGCAGCTTTGGGGCAGCGATCTCCTACGAGCAGTACTTC. Residues: CASSFGAAISYEQYF.

This clonotype has more than one count but fewer than ten. CDR3: CATSARTLYNEQFF. The CDR3 bases are TGTGCCACCAGCGCCCGGACACTTTACAATGAGCAGTTCTTC. The gene calls are TRBV15 and TRBJ2-1, with D maybe TRBD1 (5 bases). V dropped 5 bases and J dropped 4 bases, with 12 bases sitting between them. Looked up from germline, CDR1 is LNHNV and CDR2 is YYDKDF (reference sequence). The CDR3 is 14 amino acids.

By frequency in the sample, this clonotype is medium-sized. The CDR3 DNA follows: TGTGCCAGCAGCACGGACAGGAGCAATCAGCCCCAGCATTTT. Residues: CASSTDRSNQPQHF. The chain combines TRBV7-8 with TRBJ1-5; 7 bases map to TRBD1. The CDR3 has 14 residues. Germline CDR1 is SGHVS and CDR2 is FQNEAQ. Unmatched junction bases numbered 2, after V lost 5 bases and J lost 1 base. Using reference TRBV7-8 and TRBJ1-5 for the parts outside the CDR3, the full variable domain is GAGVSQSPRYKVAKRGQDVALRCDPISGHVSLFWYQQALGQGPEFLTYFQNEAQLDKSGLPSDRFFAERPEGSVSTLKIQRTQQEDSAVYLCASSTDRSNQPQHFGDGTRLSIL.

Turning to this clonotype: Because it lacks the conserved phenylalanine or tryptophan at the end, this CDR3 is likely a read error. It is unclear where the CDR3 begins or ends on the DNA, so no DNA is shown, and the CDR3 is as TCRdb lists it. V gene TRBV29-1 combines with J gene TRBJ2-3. With termini counted, the CDR3 has 14 amino acids. The germline gives CDR1 SQVTM, CDR2 ANQGSEA. The chain's CDR3 is CSVESGLAADTQYL.

This clonotype is medium-sized in the sample. This chain links TRBV10-3 with TRBJ2-3; no clear D gene. Germline values: CDR1 ENHRY, CDR2 SYGVKD. The germline V and J ends were trimmed by 10 bases and 1 base, with 6 bases remaining between them. This CDR3 contains 11 residues. CDR3 coding DNA: TGTGCCACCCAAGGCACAGATACGCAGTATTTT. Protein product: CATQGTDTQYF.

This clonotype is medium-sized within its sample. The J gene is TRBJ2-7, the V gene TRBV4-3; TRBD2 matches at 7 bases. CDR3 length: 15 amino acids. V lost 0 bases and J lost 7; bases outside the gene matches: 9. Germline V gene sequence: CDR1 LGHNA, CDR2 YSLEER. CDR3 coding DNA: TGCGCCAGCAGCCAAGACCGGGACTACCGCCTGGAGCAGTACTTC. Its translation is CASSQDRDYRLEQYF.

A word on this clonotype: A read error is possible here, since a much larger clone lies one base away. The genes are TRBV7-8 and TRBJ2-1, with 8 nucleotides matching TRBD2. CDR1 and CDR2 (germline): SGHVS, FQNEAQ. The V gene end was trimmed by 5 bases and the J gene end by 8 bases; junction bases not matched to a gene: 11. The CDR3 totals 15 residues. DNA of the CDR3: TGTGCCAGCAGCGCGGGACTAGTTTTTTGGGATGAGCAGTTCTTC. Amino acid sequence: CASSAGLVFWDEQFF.

Concerning this clonotype: A read error is possible here, since a much larger clone lies one base away. The chain employs TRBV18 and TRBJ2-7; 7 bases are a match to TRBD1. CDR3 length: 14 amino acids. Germline-derived CDR1 and CDR2 are KGHSH and LQKENI. V shed 0 bases and J 7 bases; nucleotides not matched to a gene: 6. The CDR3, as DNA: TGTGCCAGCTCACCACCGATAGGGGGCACTGAGCAGTACTTC. It yields the protein CASSPPIGGTEQYF. Variable domain in full (rest from reference TRBV18 and TRBJ2-7): NAGVMQNPRHLVRRRGQEARLRCSPMKGHSHVYWYRQLPEEGLKFMVYLQKENIIDESGMPKERFSAEFPKEGPSILRIQQVVRGDSAAYFCASSPPIGGTEQYFGPGTRLTVT.